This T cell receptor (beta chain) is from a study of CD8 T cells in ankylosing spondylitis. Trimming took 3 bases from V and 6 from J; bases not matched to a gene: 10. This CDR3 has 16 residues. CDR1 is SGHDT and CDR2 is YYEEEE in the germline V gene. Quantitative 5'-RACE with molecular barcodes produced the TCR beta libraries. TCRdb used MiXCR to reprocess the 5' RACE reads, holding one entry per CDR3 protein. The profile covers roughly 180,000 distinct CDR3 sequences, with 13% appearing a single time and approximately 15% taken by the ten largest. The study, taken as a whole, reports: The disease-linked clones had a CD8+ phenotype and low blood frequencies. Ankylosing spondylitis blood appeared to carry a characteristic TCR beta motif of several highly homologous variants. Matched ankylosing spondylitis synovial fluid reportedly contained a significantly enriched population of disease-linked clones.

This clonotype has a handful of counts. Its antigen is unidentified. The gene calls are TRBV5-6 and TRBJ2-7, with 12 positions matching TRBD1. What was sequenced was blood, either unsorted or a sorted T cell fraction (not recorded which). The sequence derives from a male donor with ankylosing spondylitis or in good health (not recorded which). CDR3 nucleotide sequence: TGTGCCAGCAGCTCGGACTCCGGGACAGGGGGCGCCGAGCAGTACTTC. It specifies CASSSDSGTGGAEQYF.